The 2 T cell receptor beta chains presented below share a single source sample, sequenced in a study of T-cell memory formation after mild COVID-19. One entry per CDR3 protein results from TCRdb running MiXCR on the 5' RACE reads. The sample includes more than 150,000 distinct CDR3 sequences, about a fifth of them seen just once. Specimen: PBMCs or a T cell subset sorted from them (not recorded which). All receptors come from an adult woman who had mild COVID-19 (a few samples of this study predate the infection). Cell type and time point are not known.

This clonotype was seen a handful of times. The rearrangement links TRBV11-2 to TRBJ2-3; TRBD1 matches 8 bases. The germline gives CDR1 SGHAT, CDR2 FQNNGV. The CDR3 is 15 amino acids. V dropped 5 bases and J dropped 4; count of bases not matched to a gene: 8. CDR3 sequence reads: CASSPTGGTSDTQYF. CDR3 in DNA: TGTGCCAGCAGCCCCACAGGGGGGACGTCAGATACGCAGTATTTT.

The V gene is TRBV5-1, the J gene TRBJ2-3, with a tentative D call TRBD2 (6 bases). The CDR3 is made up of 17 amino acids. Germline CDR1 reads SGHRS; CDR2 reads YFSETQ. The ends were cut back, 0 bases at V and 0 bases at J, with 14 bases in the middle. The DNA of the CDR3 is TGCGCCAGCAGCTTGGGTCCGGCGGGAACAAGCACAGATACGCAGTATTTT. Translated, it gives CASSLGPAGTSTDTQYF. Full variable domain (rest looked up from reference TRBV5-1 and TRBJ2-3): KAGVTQTPRYLIKTRGQQVTLSCSPISGHRSVSWYQQTPGQGLQFLFEYFSETQRNKGNFPGRFSGRQFSNSRSEMNVSTLELGDSALYLCASSLGPAGTSTDTQYFGPGTRLTVL.